The sequence of this TCR beta chain was determined in a study of T cells after posttransplantation cyclophosphamide. The table came from immunoSEQ multiplex PCR; TCRdb's copy has only in-frame clones and leaves some out. The table records some 61,000 clones, 80% to 95% of them present only once. Germline CDR1 KGHSH, CDR2 LQKENI. CDR3 length: 14 residues. With 3 bases removed from V and 3 bases from J, the gap between germline ends came to 11 bases. The gene calls are TRBV18 and TRBJ2-5, with a weak D call TRBD2 (6 bases). Sequences were obtained from PBMCs. The receptor comes from a woman aged 30 to 39 in good health and a related stem cell transplant donor. CDR3 in DNA: TGTGCCAGCTCACCCGGGACTGGCGAAGAGACCCAGTACTTC. Amino acids: CASSPGTGEETQYF.